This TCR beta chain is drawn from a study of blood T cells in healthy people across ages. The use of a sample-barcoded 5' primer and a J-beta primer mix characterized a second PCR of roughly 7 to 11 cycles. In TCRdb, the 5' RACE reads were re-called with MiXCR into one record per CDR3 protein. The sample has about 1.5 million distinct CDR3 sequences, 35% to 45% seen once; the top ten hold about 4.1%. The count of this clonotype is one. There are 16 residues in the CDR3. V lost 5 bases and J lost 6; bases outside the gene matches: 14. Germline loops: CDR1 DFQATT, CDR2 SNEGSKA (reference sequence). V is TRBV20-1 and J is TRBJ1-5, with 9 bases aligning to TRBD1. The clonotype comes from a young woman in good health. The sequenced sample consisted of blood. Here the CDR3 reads CSAGRGGTGIFQPQHF. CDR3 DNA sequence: TGCAGTGCTGGACGAGGAGGGACAGGGATTTTTCAGCCCCAGCATTTT.